What follows are 27 T cell receptor beta chains derived from one specimen sequenced in a study of OX40 agonist ivuxolimab in advanced cancers. Profiled with immunoSEQ multiplex PCR; TCRdb holds only in-frame clones, not every one. The table includes 40,000 to 60,000 clones, 75% to 85% detected once. The sample here was CD4+ or CD8+ T cells sorted from blood, taken in a trial of the OX40 agonist ivuxolimab. Receptors were obtained from an adult with an advanced solid tumor such as melanoma, head and neck, liver or kidney cancer.

The chain uses TRBV10-1 and TRBJ2-2, with 10 positions matching TRBD1. Trimming took 10 bases from V and 6 from J; bases not matched to a gene: 8. The CDR3 has 14 amino acids. CDR1 WNHNN and CDR2 SYGVQD come from the germline V gene (reference sequence). CDR3 DNA: TGCGCCACCCGCCGGGACAGGGGTGCCGGGGAGCTGTTTTTT. It codes for CATRRDRGAGELFF.

This rearrangement joins TRBV7-3 to TRBJ2-1; 7 positions match TRBD2. The germline gives CDR1 SGHTA, CDR2 FQGTGA. The V and J ends lost 1 base and 5 bases, in that order; junction bases with no gene match: 11. The CDR3 spans 17 residues. The CDR3 loop is CASSLKGFAGANNEQFF. The CDR3, as DNA: TGTGCCAGCAGCTTAAAGGGCTTCGCGGGAGCCAACAATGAGCAGTTCTTC.

The chain carries TRBV10-1 and TRBJ2-3; 7 bases agree with TRBD2. The CDR3 consists of 14 residues. Per germline, CDR1 WNHNN and CDR2 SYGVQD (reference sequence). J lost 4 bases, V lost 3 bases, and 4 bases had no gene match. CDR3 DNA: TGCGCCAGCAGTGATGGCGGGAGCCCAGATACGCAGTATTTT. This gives the protein CASSDGGSPDTQYF.

This chain connects TRBV29-1 to TRBJ2-3; the D gene is possibly TRBD1 (6 bases). Trimming cost V 6 bases and J 9 bases, with 22 bases left between them. The CDR3 has 14 residues. Germline V CDR1 and CDR2: SQVTM, ANQGSEA. The CDR3 reads CSVVVGAPPGTQYF. CDR3 in DNA: TGCAGCGTCGTAGTGGGGGCCCCTCCGGGGACGCAGTATTTT.

The CDR3 here is CASSQDSSYEQYF. The CDR3 nucleotides read TGTGCCAGCAGCCAAGACAGCTCCTACGAGCAGTACTTC. This rearrangement joins TRBV5-8 to TRBJ2-5, with D possibly TRBD1 on 5 matching bases. Judging by the DNA end, TRBJ2-7 fits better; the J call may be wrong. The CDR3 has 13 residues. CDR1 and CDR2 (germline): SGHTS, YDEGEE.

This sequence joins TRBV28 and TRBJ1-1; 9 nucleotides align to TRBD1. V shed 6 bases and J 0 bases; nucleotides not matched to a gene: 8. The CDR3 has 16 residues. Germline CDR1 and CDR2: MDHEN and SYDVKM. Written as DNA, the CDR3 is TGTGCCAGCAGCACTACAGGGGGCGCGTTGAACACTGAAGCTTTCTTT. Its translation is CASSTTGGALNTEAFF. The full variable domain, rest sourced from reference TRBV28 and TRBJ1-1, is DVKVTQSSRYLVKRTGEKVFLECVQDMDHENMFWYRQDPGLGLRLIYFSYDVKMKEKGDIPEGYSVSREKKERFSLILESASTNQTSMYLCASSTTGGALNTEAFFGQGTRLTVV.

This clone was counted between two and nine times. The chain links TRBV7-3 to TRBJ1-6; D unclear. Trimming left V 5 bases short and J 7 bases short, with 12 bases between. Per germline, CDR1 SGHTA and CDR2 FQGTGA. The CDR3 contains 14 residues. The CDR3 sequence is CASSSGDYNSPLHF. The CDR3 DNA is TGTGCCAGCAGCAGTGGGGATTACAATTCACCCCTCCACTTT.

This chain links TRBV18 with TRBJ2-1; TRBD2 agrees at 9 bases. CDR3 length: 17 amino acids. V lost 0 bases to trimming and J lost 8 bases; unmatched junction nucleotides: 11. CDR1 and CDR2 from the germline V gene are KGHSH and LQKENI. CDR3 sequence: CASSPPRGSGGRDEQFF. DNA for the CDR3: TGTGCCAGCTCACCACCGCGGGGTAGCGGGGGTAGGGATGAGCAGTTCTTC.

This chain uses TRBV7-9 with TRBJ2-5; perhaps TRBD1 as D (5 bases). Gene TRBJ2-7 matches the end of the DNA better, so the J call may be wrong. CDR1 and CDR2 (germline): SEHNR, FQNEAQ (reference sequence). The length of the CDR3 is 14 residues. The DNA of the CDR3 is TGTGCCAGCAGCCCGGACACCCCCCCCTACGAGCAGTACTTC. Protein sequence: CASSPDTPPYEQYF.

This clone is categorized as medium-sized. V is TRBV5-1 and J is TRBJ1-1; 8 positions match TRBD1. Germline CDR1 and CDR2: SGHRS and YFSETQ. The CDR3 is 15 residues long. V lost 1 base and J lost 6; bases outside the gene matches: 8. CDR3 amino acids: CASSLTVQGASEAFF. CDR3 nucleotides: TGCGCCAGCAGCTTGACGGTCCAGGGGGCCTCTGAAGCTTTCTTT.

This clone was counted a single time. V is TRBV12-5 and J is TRBJ2-1; 7 bases fit TRBD2. Germline CDR1 and CDR2: LGHNT and FRNRAP. The CDR3 runs to 13 residues. V gave up 7 bases and J gave up 8 bases; unmatched junction bases: 8. CDR3 region: CASAWREGYEQFF. The CDR3 DNA follows: TGTGCTAGTGCGTGGAGGGAGGGCTATGAGCAGTTCTTC.

This clone appeared once. This rearrangement joins TRBV7-6 to TRBJ2-3, with D perhaps TRBD1 or TRBD2 (5 bases each). The V and J ends lost 3 bases and 6 bases respectively, with 16 bases between them. This CDR3 region has 15 residues. From germline, CDR1 is SGHVS and CDR2 FNYEAQ. The CDR3 region has the DNA TGTGCCAGCAGCTTGAATTACGGGGCCCCCGATACGCAGTATTTT. Its translation is CASSLNYGAPDTQYF.

V gene TRBV10-1 combines with J gene TRBJ2-3; tentative D call: TRBD2 (5 bases). CDR1 is WNHNN and CDR2 is SYGVQD in the germline V gene (reference sequence). V was clipped by 2 bases and J by 6 bases, with 12 bases between them. The CDR3 loop spans 14 amino acids. CDR3 residues: CASSEGGSPDTQYF. For the CDR3, the DNA is TGCGCCAGCAGTGAGGGTGGGAGCCCCGATACGCAGTATTTT.

This clone was observed a handful of times. V and J are TRBV5-1 and TRBJ2-6, with D possibly being TRBD1 (7 bases). Germline CDR1 is SGHRS and CDR2 is YFSETQ. The CDR3 consists of 18 residues. V was shortened by 2 bases and J by 0 bases, with 15 bases between the two germline ends. The CDR3 spells CASSLRRGPDSGANVLTF. CDR3 nucleotides: TGCGCCAGCAGCTTACGGAGGGGGCCTGACTCTGGGGCCAACGTCCTGACTTTC.

V gene TRBV20-1 combines with J gene TRBJ2-7; no clear D. The germline V gene encodes CDR1 DFQATT and CDR2 SNEGSKA (reference sequence). The CDR3 totals 11 residues. V shed 1 base and J shed 6 bases, with 7 bases lying between them. In DNA form, the CDR3 reads TGCAGTGCTAGAGTAGTCTCCGAGCAGTACTTC. Protein: CSARVVSEQYF.

The rearrangement joins TRBV6-5 to TRBJ2-1, with 7 bases aligning to TRBD2. The J segment lost 7 bases and the V segment lost 4 bases, leaving 13 bases of the junction unmatched. Germline CDR1 reads MNHEY; CDR2 reads SVGAGI. The length of the CDR3 is 16 residues. The CDR3 nucleotides are TGTGCCAGCAGTTCCCCCAGGACTAGGCCTCGGAATGAGCAGTTCTTC. This encodes CASSSPRTRPRNEQFF.

The J gene is TRBJ2-7, the V gene TRBV15; the D is unclear. Trimming took off 1 base at V and 1 base at J, with 5 bases between the two ends. CDR1 is LNHNV, CDR2 YYDKDF, per germline (reference sequence). The length of the CDR3 is 13 residues. CDR3: CATSRVGSYEQYF. The CDR3 bases are TGTGCCACCAGCAGAGTAGGGTCCTACGAGCAGTACTTC.

The chain has TRBV11-2 and TRBJ1-1; 7 bases map to TRBD1. The J segment lost 5 bases and the V segment lost 1 base, leaving 7 bases of the junction unmatched. This CDR3 comprises 15 residues. Per germline, CDR1 SGHAT and CDR2 FQNNGV. The CDR3 coding sequence is TGTGCCAGCAGCTTAGTGTCAGGGGGGCGGACTGAAGCTTTCTTT. Translation: CASSLVSGGRTEAFF.

Points on this clone: The same CDR3 also results from other DNA sequences found in this sample. The CDR3 here is CASTGQFNQPQHF. The CDR3 coding sequence is TGCGCCAGCACGGGACAGTTCAATCAGCCCCAGCATTTT. The chain combines TRBV10-2 with TRBJ1-5, with 7 bases that match TRBD1. With V trimmed by 7 bases and J by 3 bases, 3 bases remained unmatched. There are 13 residues in the CDR3. CDR1 WSHSY and CDR2 SAAADI come from the germline V gene.

Only a few counts were recorded for this clone. This rearrangement joins TRBV4-1 to TRBJ1-2, with D possibly matching TRBD1 (5 bases). The CDR3 sequence is 16 residues long. Germline CDR1 reads MGHRA; CDR2 reads YSYEKL. V was clipped by 5 bases and J by 2 bases, with 18 bases between them. In DNA form, the CDR3 reads TGCGCCAGCAGCTGGAGTCGGGGCCCGAGAAACTATGGCTACACCTTC. It specifies CASSWSRGPRNYGYTF.

This clone was seen more than once but under ten times. The chain carries TRBV6-5 and TRBJ1-1; 7 nucleotides agree with TRBD1. After removal of 5 bases from V and 4 bases from J, the junction contained 10 bases not matched to a gene. The CDR3 has 15 residues. Looked up from germline, CDR1 is MNHEY and CDR2 is SVGAGI. CDR3 residues: CASSPLGQGGTEAFF. The CDR3, as DNA: TGTGCCAGCAGTCCCCTCGGGCAGGGGGGCACTGAAGCTTTCTTT.

V gene TRBV29-1 combines with J gene TRBJ2-7; the D gene could be TRBD1 or TRBD2 (5 bases each). The CDR3 is made up of 12 amino acids. V lost 3 bases and J lost 3, with 9 bases in between. Germline V CDR1 and CDR2: SQVTM, ANQGSEA. Here the CDR3 reads CSVDGDGYEQYF. CDR3 nucleotides: TGCAGCGTTGACGGGGACGGCTACGAGCAGTACTTC.

This chain connects TRBV14 to TRBJ1-3; 12 bases map to TRBD1. Per the germline V gene, CDR1 is SGHDN and CDR2 is FVKESK. The CDR3 extends over 15 amino acids. Trimming at V came to 4 bases and at J to 5 bases, leaving 3 bases not matched to a gene. This CDR3 is CASSRDRGLRNTIYF. DNA of the CDR3: TGTGCCAGCAGCCGGGACAGGGGGCTGCGAAACACCATATATTTT.

This sequence joins TRBV10-3 and TRBJ2-3, with D possibly being TRBD2 (7 bases). Trimming stripped 6 bases from V and 2 bases from J, with 12 bases between. CDR1 ENHRY and CDR2 SYGVKD come from the germline V gene. The CDR3 runs 14 residues. CDR3 loop: CAIRSGGTTDTQYF. CDR3 in DNA: TGTGCCATCAGGTCGGGGGGCACCACAGATACGCAGTATTTT.

This chain joins TRBV9 and TRBJ2-2; 12 nucleotides align to TRBD2. V was pared by 3 bases and J by 5 bases, with 5 bases of the junction left unmatched. The CDR3 length is 16 residues. In germline, CDR1 is SGDLS, CDR2 YYNGEE. This CDR3 is CASSARTSGATGELFF. CDR3 coding DNA: TGTGCCAGCAGCGCCCGGACTAGCGGGGCGACCGGGGAGCTGTTTTTT.

The chain recombines TRBV5-5 with TRBJ1-2; 11 nucleotides line up with TRBD1. The J segment lost 6 bases and the V segment lost 4 bases, leaving 5 bases of the junction unmatched. Germline loops: CDR1 SGHKS, CDR2 YYEKEE (reference sequence). There are 14 residues in the CDR3. The CDR3 region has the DNA TGTGCCAGCAGCCGGGGACAGGGGGATGATGGCTACACCTTC. Translating it yields CASSRGQGDDGYTF. Full variable domain (outside the CDR3, taken from reference TRBV5-5 and TRBJ1-2): DAGVTQSPTHLIKTRGQQVTLRCSPISGHKSVSWYQQVLGQGPQFIFQYYEKEERGRGNFPDRFSARQFPNYSSELNVNALLLGDSALYLCASSRGQGDDGYTFGSGTRLTVV.

The chain has TRBV27 and TRBJ2-2; D is uncertain. Trimming took 6 bases from V and 7 from J, leaving 9 bases between them. From germline, CDR1 is MNHEY and CDR2 SMNVEV (reference sequence). This CDR3 region has 12 residues. CDR3 in amino acids: CASRFAGGELFF. The DNA of the CDR3 is TGTGCCAGCAGATTCGCCGGCGGGGAGCTGTTTTTT.